The 27 T cell receptor beta chains below come from one sample, sequenced in a study of T cell repertoires in cytomegalovirus infection. TCRdb reanalysed the reads using MiXCR and keeps one entry per CDR3 protein. The profile shows about 740,000 distinct CDR3 sequences, roughly 36% of them singletons. Sequenced input: PBMCs. The source is a human donor in good health (CMV status not recorded). Some clones in this sample may be carry-over from other donors' samples.

The V and J genes are TRBV5-6 and TRBJ1-5, with a tentative D call TRBD1 (5 bases). V was shortened by 3 bases and J by 5 bases, with 24 bases between the two germline ends. The CDR3 covers 18 residues. Germline V lookup: CDR1 SGHDT, CDR2 YYEEEE. CDR3 bases: TGTGCCAGCAGCTCAAGATCGACAGTGGAGGGCAGGGATCAGCCCCAGCATTTT. It is translated as CASSSRSTVEGRDQPQHF. The full variable domain, in which reference TRBV5-6 and TRBJ1-5 provide the parts outside the CDR3, is DAGVTQSPTHLIKTRGQQVTLRCSPKSGHDTVSWYQQALGQGPQFIFQYYEEEERQRGNFPDRFSGHQFPNYSSELNVNALLLGDSALYLCASSSRSTVEGRDQPQHFGDGTRLSIL.

The chain combines TRBV7-6 with TRBJ2-7, with D perhaps TRBD1 (5 bases). Deletions cut 6 bases from V and 1 base from J, with 7 bases between. Germline values: CDR1 SGHVS, CDR2 FNYEAQ. The CDR3 extends over 12 amino acids. DNA for the CDR3: TGTGCCAGCAGGACAGATTCCTACGAGCAGTACTTC. Translation gives CASRTDSYEQYF.

This clonotype is a singleton in its sample. One base away lies a much larger clone, so this may be a sequencing read error. In this CDR3 the conserved last residue, phenylalanine or tryptophan, is missing, so a read error is likely. The chain couples TRBV12-3 or TRBV12-4 to TRBJ2-7; TRBD2 matches 9 bases. V trimming: 8 bases; J trimming: 7 bases; junction bases outside the gene matches: 6. The CDR3 covers 12 residues. CDR3: CASRREGGEQYL. Here the CDR3 DNA reads TGTGCCAGCCGGCGGGAGGGGGGGGAGCAGTACCTC.

The chain carries TRBV5-1 and TRBJ1-3; D may be TRBD1 (6 bases). This CDR3 spans 13 amino acids. Per the germline V gene, CDR1 is SGHRS and CDR2 is YFSETQ. V was pared by 5 bases and J by 3 bases, with 9 bases between. The CDR3 reads CASRGQFGNTIYF. The CDR3 coding sequence is TGCGCCAGCAGAGGACAGTTTGGAAACACCATATATTTT. Full variable domain (remainder filled in from reference TRBV5-1 and TRBJ1-3): KAGVTQTPRYLIKTRGQQVTLSCSPISGHRSVSWYQQTPGQGLQFLFEYFSETQRNKGNFPGRFSGRQFSNSRSEMNVSTLELGDSALYLCASRGQFGNTIYFGEGSWLTVV.

This clonotype appeared a few times. The J gene is TRBJ2-2, the V gene TRBV7-9; TRBD1 matches 7 bases. V shed 7 bases and J 4 bases; nucleotides not matched to a gene: 9. CDR1 and CDR2 (germline): SEHNR, FQNEAQ (reference sequence). This CDR3 region has 15 residues. The CDR3 protein is CASTKDRVGTGELFF. The CDR3 DNA reads as TGTGCCAGCACCAAAGACAGGGTGGGCACCGGGGAGCTGTTTTTT.

About this clonotype itself: The final CDR3 position lacks the conserved phenylalanine or tryptophan, pointing to a likely read error. This chain links TRBV28 with TRBJ1-3; 9 bases align to TRBD1. CDR3 length: 15 amino acids. CDR1 is MDHEN, CDR2 SYDVKM, per germline. The junction had 9 bases not matched to a gene; V was cut back by 7 bases and J by 5 bases. As DNA, the CDR3 is TGTGCCAGCAATTCTGGGACAGGGCTTAGAAACACCATATATTTG. This encodes CASNSGTGLRNTIYL.

The chain is built from TRBV6-2 or TRBV6-3 and TRBJ2-7; D perhaps matches TRBD2 (5 bases). The CDR3 is 14 amino acids. V was trimmed by 2 bases and J by 3 bases, leaving 11 bases between them. Germline lookup yields CDR1 MNHEY and CDR2 SVGEGT. CDR3 amino acids: CASSYPKRVYEQYF. The CDR3, as DNA: TGTGCCAGCAGTTACCCGAAGAGGGTCTACGAGCAGTACTTC.

The genes are TRBV2 and TRBJ1-2, with no clear D. V lost 5 bases to trimming and J lost 4 bases, with 11 bases between them. Germline V CDR1 and CDR2: SNHLY, FYNNEI. This CDR3 has 13 amino acids. The CDR3 coding sequence is TGTGCCAGCAGTTCGCAGGTGGCCTATGGCTACACCTTC. It codes for CASSSQVAYGYTF. The full variable domain, in which reference TRBV2 and TRBJ1-2 provide the parts outside the CDR3, is EPEVTQTPSHQVTQMGQEVILRCVPISNHLYFYWYRQILGQKVEFLVSFYNNEISEKSEIFDDQFSVERPDGSNFTLKIRSTKLEDSAMYFCASSSQVAYGYTFGSGTRLTVV.

The chain uses TRBV29-1 and TRBJ2-1; 9 bases agree with TRBD1. This CDR3 contains 13 residues. Trimming cost V 6 bases and J 8 bases; bases outside gene matches: 8. Germline assignment: CDR1 SQVTM and CDR2 ANQGSEA. Written as DNA, the CDR3 is TGCAGCGTCCCCGGGACAGGGAGTGATGAGCAGTTCTTC. Translated, it gives CSVPGTGSDEQFF.

This chain connects TRBV25-1 to TRBJ1-4, with D unclear. Germline CDR1 MGHDK, CDR2 SYGVNS. The CDR3 loop spans 18 amino acids. Trimming took 3 bases from V and 3 from J, leaving 20 bases between them. CDR3 in DNA: TGTGCCAGCAGTGATCAACCCGGCAGACACCTCCCTAATGAAAAACTGTTTTTT. Translating gives CASSDQPGRHLPNEKLFF. Full variable domain (missing parts from reference TRBV25-1 and TRBJ1-4): EADIYQTPRYLVIGTGKKITLECSQTMGHDKMYWYQQDPGMELHLIHYSYGVNSTEKGDLSSESTVSRIRTEHFPLTLESARPSHTSQYLCASSDQPGRHLPNEKLFFGSGTQLSVL.

The V call is TRBV6-4, the J call TRBJ1-1; possible D gene TRBD1, 6 bases. Trimming removed 0 bases at V and 2 bases at J, with 13 bases between. CDR3 size: 16 residues. Germline loops: CDR1 MRHNA, CDR2 SNTAGT. Written as DNA, the CDR3 is TGTGCCAGCAGTGACTCGTACAGGGAATCCAACACTGAAGCTTTCTTT. Amino acids: CASSDSYRESNTEAFF.

To note about this clonotype: The junction does not match germline at one end; this may be a read error. This chain joins TRBV11-2 and TRBJ2-1; 11 bases map to TRBD2. The CDR3 runs 17 residues. Germline CDR1 SGHAT, CDR2 FQNNGV. CDR3 sequence: CASSLRLAGTGYNEHFF. In DNA, the CDR3 is TGTGCCAGCAGCTTAAGACTAGCGGGAACCGGCTACAATGAGCATTTCTTC.

This clonotype was recorded many times. The chain uses TRBV28 and TRBJ2-7; weak D call: TRBD2 (6 bases). V lost 2 bases and J 9 bases, leaving 11 bases between the germline ends. CDR1 is MDHEN, CDR2 SYDVKM, per germline. This CDR3 contains 12 residues. The CDR3 DNA follows: TGTGCCAGCAGTTTACCCTGGCGGGGGCAGTACTTC. Translation: CASSLPWRGQYF.

This clonotype was observed at least ten times. The chain joins TRBV7-2 to TRBJ2-7; 10 positions agree with TRBD1. The CDR3 contains 16 residues. After removal of 5 bases from V and 4 bases from J, the junction contained 11 bases not matched to a gene. Germline assignment: CDR1 SGHTA and CDR2 FQGNSA. CDR3 sequence reads: CASSNTLDRGRYEQYF. The CDR3 region has the DNA TGTGCCAGCAGCAACACACTGGACAGGGGGAGGTACGAGCAGTACTTC.

In its sample, this clonotype was seen a few times. The chain couples TRBV7-2 to TRBJ2-7, with D tentatively TRBD1 (7 bases). CDR1 and CDR2 (germline): SGHTA, FQGNSA. The V and J ends lost 5 bases and 0 bases respectively, with 20 bases between them. The CDR3 runs to 17 residues. The CDR3 reads CASSRGVGQGGSYEQYF. The CDR3 DNA follows: TGTGCCAGCAGCCGCGGTGTGGGCCAGGGGGGCTCCTACGAGCAGTACTTC.

The rearrangement uses TRBV19 and TRBJ2-1; 9 bases line up with TRBD2. Trimming took 0 bases from V and 10 from J; bases not matched to a gene: 13. From germline, CDR1 is LNHDA and CDR2 SQIVND (reference sequence). The CDR3 extends over 17 amino acids. The CDR3 here is CASSIDQASGMLREQFF. The CDR3 bases are TGTGCCAGTAGTATAGATCAGGCTAGCGGGATGTTGCGCGAGCAGTTCTTC.

This clonotype was seen many times. This rearrangement joins TRBV7-2 to TRBJ1-2; no clear D. Trimming left V 1 base short and J 2 bases short, with 8 bases between. Germline V gene lookup returns CDR1 SGHTA and CDR2 FQGNSA. The CDR3 runs to 14 residues. The chain's CDR3 is CASSLGMGNYGYTF. Written as DNA, the CDR3 is TGTGCCAGCAGCTTAGGGATGGGGAACTATGGCTACACCTTC.

The chain has TRBV7-8 and TRBJ2-7; D might be TRBD1 (6 bases). The V end lost 4 bases, the J end lost 6 bases, and 16 bases lay between the germline ends. This CDR3 is 14 amino acids long. CDR1 and CDR2 (germline): SGHVS, FQNEAQ. In nucleotides, the CDR3 is TGTGCCAGCAGCTCACAGGGCTTGGTGGCCGAGCAGTACTTC. Its translation is CASSSQGLVAEQYF.

The chain carries TRBV9 and TRBJ2-5, with D perhaps given as TRBD1 or TRBD2 (5 bases each). The CDR3 extends over 13 amino acids. Trimming removed 2 bases from V and 5 bases from J, with 10 bases in between. Per germline, CDR1 SGDLS and CDR2 YYNGEE. CDR3 residues: CASSVGREETQYF. The CDR3 nucleotides read TGTGCCAGCAGCGTCGGCAGGGAGGAGACCCAGTACTTC. Full variable domain (remainder filled in from reference TRBV9 and TRBJ2-5): DSGVTQTPKHLITATGQRVTLRCSPRSGDLSVYWYQQSLDQGLQFLIQYYNGEERAKGNILERFSAQQFPDLHSELNLSSLELGDSALYFCASSVGREETQYFGPGTRLLVL.

The chain carries TRBV7-2 and TRBJ1-6; possible D gene TRBD1, 5 bases. Per germline, CDR1 SGHTA and CDR2 FQGNSA. The germline V and J ends were trimmed by 6 bases and 7 bases, with 13 bases remaining between them. The CDR3 extends over 14 amino acids. CDR3 DNA sequence: TGTGCCAGCAGTCGCGCGGGACCAAATTCACCCCTCCACTTT. Translating gives CASSRAGPNSPLHF. Full variable domain (rest looked up from reference TRBV7-2 and TRBJ1-6): GAGVSQSPSNKVTEKGKDVELRCDPISGHTALYWYRQSLGQGLEFLIYFQGNSAPDKSGLPSDRFSAERTGGSVSTLTIQRTQQEDSAVYLCASSRAGPNSPLHFGNGTRLTVT.

This chain links TRBV7-4 with TRBJ2-2, with 8 bases lining up with TRBD1. After removal of 5 bases from V and 2 bases from J, the junction contained 7 bases not matched to a gene. Germline CDR1 SGHVT, CDR2 SQSDAQ. This CDR3 contains 16 residues. CDR3 DNA: TGTGCCAGCAGCGCCGACAGGGGACTCAACACCGGGGAGCTGTTTTTT. It encodes CASSADRGLNTGELFF.

This clonotype showed up many times. The chain combines TRBV12-3 or TRBV12-4 with TRBJ2-5, with TRBD1 as a possible D gene (6 bases). V was pared by 3 bases and J by 5 bases, with 13 bases between. The CDR3 contains 14 residues. DNA of the CDR3: TGTGCCAGCAGTTTCCCCGGACAGATGGAGACCCAGTACTTC. Protein sequence: CASSFPGQMETQYF.

This clonotype appeared a few times. V is TRBV10-3 and J is TRBJ2-3, with a weak D call TRBD1 (6 bases). The CDR3 contains 16 residues. Trimming stripped 10 bases from V and 6 bases from J, with 26 bases between. Per the germline V gene, CDR1 is ENHRY and CDR2 is SYGVKD. CDR3 DNA sequence: TGTGCCACCTCGAGTGGTCAGGGGAGTTTACGGGATACGCAGTATTTT. Its translation is CATSSGQGSLRDTQYF.

This clonotype was seen ten or more times. The J gene is TRBJ1-1, the V gene TRBV7-9; 9 bases are a match to TRBD1. CDR1 is SEHNR, CDR2 FQNEAQ, per germline (reference sequence). The CDR3 runs 19 residues. The junction had 13 bases not matched to a gene; V was cut back by 2 bases and J by 0 bases. Here the CDR3 DNA reads TGTGCCAGCAGCTTATGGGAGTACAGGGGGCGCTTCATGAACACTGAAGCTTTCTTT. It codes for CASSLWEYRGRFMNTEAFF.

J is TRBJ1-4 and V is TRBV6-6, with 10 bases aligning to TRBD1. After removal of 11 bases from V and 6 bases from J, the junction contained 6 bases not matched to a gene. CDR1 is MNHNY, CDR2 SVGAGI, per germline (reference sequence). The CDR3 length is 13 residues. The CDR3: CAASDRGDEKLFF. Here the CDR3 DNA reads TGTGCCGCCTCGGACAGGGGGGATGAAAAACTGTTTTTT.

V gene TRBV11-1 combines with J gene TRBJ2-1, with a possible D match to TRBD1 (5 bases). The CDR3 totals 13 residues. Per germline, CDR1 SGHAT and CDR2 FQDESV (reference sequence). The V end lost 11 bases, the J end lost 2 bases, and 13 bases lay between the germline ends. CDR3 in DNA: TGTGCCTGCGGCAGGGCCACCTACAATGAGCAGTTCTTC. Translation: CACGRATYNEQFF.

V usage is TRBV20-1 and J usage is TRBJ2-7; 12 bases map to TRBD2. V lost 2 bases and J lost 2; bases outside the gene matches: 1. The germline gives CDR1 DFQATT, CDR2 SNEGSKA (reference sequence). This CDR3 is 14 amino acids long. CDR3 sequence: CSARSSGGAYEQYF. The CDR3 DNA is TGCAGTGCTAGATCTAGCGGGGGGGCCTACGAGCAGTACTTC.